This T cell receptor beta chain originates from a study of shared clonotypes between healthy human individuals (TCRdb year 2020). With respect to the entire study: The cohort comprised a couple of women and a few men aged 18 to 49 years. Per donor, leukapheresis produced somewhere between about 0.94 and 9 billion PBMCs. To estimate repertoire size and how much clonotype sharing occurs between individuals, the study deeply sequenced the blood TCR repertoires of a handful of healthy adults. To increase sequencing depth and limit assay-specific biases, TCR repertoire library preparation and sequencing were carried out by different laboratories using diverse techniques. Per donor, three plates each were used for CD4 naive and CD4 memory, two for CD8 naive, and one for CD8 memory.

Results and caveats for the whole study, not just this receptor: Naive subsets generally had larger estimated clonotype richness than memory subsets did. Incomplete sequencing was indicated by rarefaction of sorted-subset datasets, despite the large sequencing depth. Compared with non-shared clonotypes, clonotypes shared by all four sorted-subset donors had higher generation probabilities. When a few donors were compared, the shared fraction of clonotypes was about 5.4% for naive CD4, around 4% for naive CD8, about 2.4% for memory CD4, and 0.35% to 0.4% for memory CD8. Because the study included a small number of donors, the genetic and exposure-history diversity represented was limited. Sampling was limited to blood, and TCR repertoires in tissue likely differ from TCR repertoires in blood. Pairwise subsampling led to the expectation that sequencing depth would affect the degree of clonotype sharing among donors.

A note on this clone: No antigen is known for it. Base qualities are not recorded, but no much larger clone differs from it by a single base. Additional DNA sequences in this sample encode the identical CDR3.

The donors were healthy, HIV-negative adults who had no recently reported acute infections or vaccinations. Every donor was a Caucasian adult living in Nashville, Tennessee, USA. CD4+ T cells were enriched by magnetic negative selection, after which naive cells were positively selected on CD45RA and the negative fraction was taken as the memory subset. Blood was obtained by leukapheresis, after which PBMCs were separated by Ficoll-Histopaque density gradient centrifugation and cryopreserved in liquid nitrogen vapor phase. Purity and quantity of every magnetically sorted T cell population were checked by analytical flow cytometry. Each sorted fraction had its genomic DNA isolated and then quantified by UV absorbance on a Nanodrop 2000c. There are 16 amino acids in the CDR3, from cysteine to phenylalanine inclusive. Solely the CDR3 DNA is kept, with 48 bases framed from the first base. V trim: 3 bases; J trim: 1 base; unmatched bases: 6. According to the germline V gene, CDR1 reads SGHTA and CDR2 reads FQGNSA.

TCR CDR3 regions were amplified from genomic DNA by multiplex PCR using the deep immunoSEQ assay. Extracted genomic DNA from each cell subset was spread evenly across all wells of several immunoSEQ 96-well plates, with each plate serving as a replicate. For sorted subsets, each replicate PCR was loaded with 200 ng genomic DNA, equivalent to roughly 30,000 T cell genomes. Purified libraries were quantified with a Qubit 3.0 fluorometer, sized on a Bioanalyzer 2100, and re-quantified with the KAPA Library Quantification kit. Every immunoSEQ 96-well plate was sequenced on a separate single-read 150-cycle Illumina NextSeq 550 flow cell. The source study handled its data this way. Because the immunoSEQ output included only junctional sequences and no quality scores, the filtering could not be the same as the filtering used for full-length reads. To assign V/J genes and CDR3, sequences were annotated using PyIR, a Python wrapper for IgBLAST v1.9, with IMGT germline references. Reads were filtered out if the reads had weak V/J assignments (E-value above 1e-6), no CDR3, stop codons, out-of-frame junctions, or ambiguous translated residues. V3J clonotypes were defined as sequences sharing the same inferred V gene, J gene, and CDR3 amino acid sequence. Percentage overlap between repertoires was calculated by dividing the number of shared unique clonotypes by the size of the smaller repertoire. Repertoire richness was assessed with RTK rarefaction, the Chao1 estimator, and Recon v2.1 estimates of unobserved clonotypes. For all TCRbeta clonotypes obtained by the gDNA method from a few donors, generation probabilities were computed with OLGA. Sourced from immuneACCESS, this table was stored by TCRdb with only in-frame sequences that have V and J called. A share of the clones is absent; for the studies checked, an unresolved V gene accounts for under half, and the remainder has no known explanation. D and trimming were read from the DNA, whereas the V and J calls and clone size are those reported in that table. Counted in this sample were more than 2,000,000 clones; approximately 94% of them appeared once. Of the sample, about 0.13% is held by the ten largest clones.

What was sequenced was naive CD4+ T cells sorted from blood. The sample's cell subset or site label is to be understood as: CD45RA+ positively selected. The sequence derives from a man aged 18 to 29 in good health. Recombination linked TRBV7-2 to TRBJ2-5; TRBD2 aligns with 9 central bases. Here is the DNA: TGTGCCAGCAGCTTGTCGACTAGCGGAGGCCAAGAGACCCAGTACTTC. This sequence encodes CASSLSTSGGQETQYF.